The source of this T cell receptor (beta chain) is a study of blood T cell repertoires in COVID-19. About the research overall: In each case, the material was cDNA or gDNA derived from T cells, B-cell-depleted T cells, or PBMCs.

In germline, CDR1 is SGHTA, CDR2 FQGNSA. The CDR3 runs 15 residues. The V gene end was trimmed by 3 bases and the J gene end by 5 bases; junction bases not matched to a gene: 8. In the original processing: Nucleated cell counts were estimated from reference gene primer amplification. TCRdb keeps only in-frame clones here, not all; method: immunoSEQ multiplex PCR. Clone size and the V and J calls come from that table; the DNA yielded D and trimming. The sample contains approximately 80,000 clones, under 90% of which appear only once. The sequence derives from an elderly man with acute or convalescent COVID-19. Material: peripheral blood. This rearrangement joins TRBV7-2 to TRBJ2-3; TRBD2 matches at 7 bases. The CDR3 DNA sequence: TGTGCCAGCAGCTTTAATAGACTAGCAATAGATACGCAGTATTTT. Translated: CASSFNRLAIDTQYF.